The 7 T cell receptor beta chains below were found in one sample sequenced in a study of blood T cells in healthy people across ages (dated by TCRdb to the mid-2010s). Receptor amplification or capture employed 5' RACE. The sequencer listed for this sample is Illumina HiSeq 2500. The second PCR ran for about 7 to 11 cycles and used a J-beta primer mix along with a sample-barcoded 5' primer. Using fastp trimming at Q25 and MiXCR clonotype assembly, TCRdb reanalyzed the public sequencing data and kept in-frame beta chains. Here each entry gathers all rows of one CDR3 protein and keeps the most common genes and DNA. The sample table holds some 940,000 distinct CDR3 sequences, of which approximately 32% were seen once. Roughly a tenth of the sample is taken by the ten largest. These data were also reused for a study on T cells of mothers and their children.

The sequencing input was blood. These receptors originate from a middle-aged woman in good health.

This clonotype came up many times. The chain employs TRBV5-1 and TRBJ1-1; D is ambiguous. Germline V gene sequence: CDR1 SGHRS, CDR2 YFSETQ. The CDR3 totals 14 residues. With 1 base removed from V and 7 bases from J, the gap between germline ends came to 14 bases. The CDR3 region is CASSLTGLEGEAFF. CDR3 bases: TGCGCCAGCAGCTTGACGGGGTTAGAGGGTGAAGCTTTCTTT. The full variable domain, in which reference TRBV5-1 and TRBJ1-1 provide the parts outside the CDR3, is KAGVTQTPRYLIKTRGQQVTLSCSPISGHRSVSWYQQTPGQGLQFLFEYFSETQRNKGNFPGRFSGRQFSNSRSEMNVSTLELGDSALYLCASSLTGLEGEAFFGQGTRLTVV.

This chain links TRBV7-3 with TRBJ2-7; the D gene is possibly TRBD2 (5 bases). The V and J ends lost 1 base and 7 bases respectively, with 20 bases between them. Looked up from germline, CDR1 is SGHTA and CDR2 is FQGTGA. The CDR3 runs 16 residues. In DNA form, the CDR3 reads TGTGCCAGCAGCTTAATGGGAGCAGAAGTCCACACTGAGCAGTACTTC. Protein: CASSLMGAEVHTEQYF.

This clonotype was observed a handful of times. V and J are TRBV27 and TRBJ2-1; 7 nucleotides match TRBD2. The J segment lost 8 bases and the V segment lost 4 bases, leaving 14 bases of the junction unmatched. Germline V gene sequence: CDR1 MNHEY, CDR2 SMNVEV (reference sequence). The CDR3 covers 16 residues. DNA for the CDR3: TGTGCCAGCAGTTCTCCAAAACTAGCGCTTAGAGATGAGCAGTTCTTC. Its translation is CASSSPKLALRDEQFF.

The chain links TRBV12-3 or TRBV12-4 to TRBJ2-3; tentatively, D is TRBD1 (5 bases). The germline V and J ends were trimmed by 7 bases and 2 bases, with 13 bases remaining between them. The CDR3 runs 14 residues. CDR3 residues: CASTIGVFTDTQYF. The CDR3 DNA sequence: TGTGCCAGCACGATAGGGGTGTTCACAGATACGCAGTATTTT.

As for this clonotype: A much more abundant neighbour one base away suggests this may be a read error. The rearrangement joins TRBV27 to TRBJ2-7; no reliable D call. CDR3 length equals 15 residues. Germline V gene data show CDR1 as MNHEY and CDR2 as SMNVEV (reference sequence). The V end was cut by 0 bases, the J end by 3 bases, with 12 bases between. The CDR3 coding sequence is TGTGCCAGCAGTTTATCCCCACTTACCAGCTACGAGCAGTACTTC. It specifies CASSLSPLTSYEQYF.

The CDR3 DNA follows: TGCAGTGCTAGAGATGGGGCTAGCGCTCAAGAGACCCAGTACTTC. Translated: CSARDGASAQETQYF. The V call is TRBV20-1, the J call TRBJ2-5; D may be TRBD2 (6 bases). The germline CDR1 and CDR2 sequences are DFQATT and SNEGSKA (reference sequence). V shed 0 bases and J shed 2 bases, with 13 bases lying between them. The CDR3 runs 15 residues.

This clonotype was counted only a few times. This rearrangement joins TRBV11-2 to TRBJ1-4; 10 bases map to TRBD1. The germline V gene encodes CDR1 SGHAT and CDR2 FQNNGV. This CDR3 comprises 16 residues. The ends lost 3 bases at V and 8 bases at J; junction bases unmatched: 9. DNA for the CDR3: TGTGCCAGCAGCTTCTCAGGGTCGGGACAGGGGGAAAAACTGTTTTTT. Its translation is CASSFSGSGQGEKLFF.